This T cell receptor beta chain was profiled in a study of regulatory T cells in long-lasting Graves disease. Regarding the study as a whole: The study found TRBV28, TRBJ1-2 and TRBJ2-5 favored in persistent disease.

Time point defined: newly diagnosed GD, antithyroid drugs for less than 3 months. PBMCs were the source of the RNA used for TCR sequencing. Nine milliliters of peripheral blood were taken and placed in EDTA tubes. In its sample, this clonotype was seen many times. Its antigen is still unknown. The CDR3 has 15 amino acids. Germline CDR1 reads SGHAT; CDR2 reads FQNNGV. V lost 1 base to trimming and J lost 6 bases, with 13 bases between them. CDR3-region Arm-PCR and iRepertoire HTBI primers produced the TCR beta libraries. MiXCR, run by TCRdb on the multiplex PCR reads, gives a single entry per CDR3 protein. The sample includes 250,000 or so distinct CDR3 sequences, roughly a fifth of them seen just once.

The chain carries TRBV11-2 and TRBJ2-1, with D perhaps TRBD1 (6 bases). The receptor was isolated from a female donor with Graves disease. The sample here was peripheral blood mononuclear cells (PBMCs), taken at new diagnosis, from a patient treated with antithyroid drugs. The CDR3 region is CASSLGAAQGNEQFF. The CDR3 coding sequence is TGTGCCAGCAGCTTAGGAGCAGCACAGGGCAATGAGCAGTTCTTC. The full variable domain, its missing parts supplied by reference TRBV11-2 and TRBJ2-1, is EAGVAQSPRYKIIEKRQSVAFWCNPISGHATLYWYQQILGQGPKLLIQFQNNGVVDDSQLPKDRFSAERLKGVDSTLKIQPAKLEDSAVYLCASSLGAAQGNEQFFGPGTRLTVL.